The 3 T cell receptor beta chains given below trace back to one sample, sequenced in a study of shared clonotypes between healthy human individuals. Sequencing used immunoSEQ multiplex PCR; TCRdb keeps in-frame clones, though not all of them. The table includes about 230,000 clones, 50% to 80% detected once. The sequenced sample consisted of memory CD4+ T cells sorted from blood. Indicated subset: CD45RA-negative fraction. These receptor sequences come from a man aged 25 to 40 in good health.

The table lists this clone with many counts. V and J are TRBV29-1 and TRBJ1-1, with a possible D match to TRBD1 (6 bases). The CDR3 is 12 amino acids. Germline V gene sequence: CDR1 SQVTM, CDR2 ANQGSEA. V lost 3 bases and J 11 bases, leaving 16 bases between the germline ends. CDR3 amino acids: CSVDQGSMVAFF. CDR3 sequence (DNA): TGCAGCGTTGACCAGGGGAGCATGGTCGCTTTCTTT.

J is TRBJ2-3 and V is TRBV25-1; D is possibly TRBD1 or TRBD2 (5 bases each). Looked up from germline, CDR1 is MGHDK and CDR2 is SYGVNS. This CDR3 has 17 amino acids. The ends were cut back, 4 bases at V and 1 base at J, with 18 bases in the middle. The CDR3 coding sequence is TGTGCCAGCAGTGCTCCCGGGACCCACAGCGGCACAGATACGCAGTATTTT. Protein product: CASSAPGTHSGTDTQYF. The whole variable domain, filled in from reference TRBV25-1 and TRBJ2-3, reads EADIYQTPRYLVIGTGKKITLECSQTMGHDKMYWYQQDPGMELHLIHYSYGVNSTEKGDLSSESTVSRIRTEHFPLTLESARPSHTSQYLCASSAPGTHSGTDTQYFGPGTRLTVL.

The CDR3 here is CASSWSGRANTGELFF. The CDR3 bases are TGTGCCAGCAGTTGGTCGGGTAGGGCCAACACCGGGGAGCTGTTTTTT. V and J are TRBV27 and TRBJ2-2; D gene ambiguous. The CDR3 extends over 16 amino acids. V lost 4 bases and J 2 bases, leaving 14 bases between the germline ends. CDR1 is MNHEY and CDR2 is SMNVEV in the germline V gene (reference sequence).